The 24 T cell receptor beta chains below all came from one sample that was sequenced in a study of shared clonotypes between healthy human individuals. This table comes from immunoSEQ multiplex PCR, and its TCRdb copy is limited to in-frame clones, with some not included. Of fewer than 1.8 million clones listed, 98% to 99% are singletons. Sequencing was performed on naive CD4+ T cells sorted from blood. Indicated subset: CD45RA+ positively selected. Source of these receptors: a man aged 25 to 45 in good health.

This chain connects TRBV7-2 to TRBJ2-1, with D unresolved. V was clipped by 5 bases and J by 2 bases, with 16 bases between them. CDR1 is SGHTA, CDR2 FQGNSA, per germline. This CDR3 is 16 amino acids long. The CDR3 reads CASSVRTIVTYNEQFF. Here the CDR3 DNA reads TGTGCCAGCAGCGTCCGAACGATAGTCACCTACAATGAGCAGTTCTTC.

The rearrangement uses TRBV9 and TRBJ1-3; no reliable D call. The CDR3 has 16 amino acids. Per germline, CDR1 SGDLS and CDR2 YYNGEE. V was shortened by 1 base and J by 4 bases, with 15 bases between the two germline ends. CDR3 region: CASSVSVGFDGNTIYF. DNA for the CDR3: TGTGCCAGCAGCGTATCTGTAGGATTCGACGGAAACACCATATATTTT.

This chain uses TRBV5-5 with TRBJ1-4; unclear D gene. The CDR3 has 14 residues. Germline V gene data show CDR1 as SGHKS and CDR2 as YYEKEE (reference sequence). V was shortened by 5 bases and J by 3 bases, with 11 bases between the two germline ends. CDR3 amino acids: CASRISWANEKLFF. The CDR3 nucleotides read TGTGCCAGCAGGATTTCGTGGGCTAATGAAAAACTGTTTTTT.

The CDR3 nucleotides are TGCAGCGTCGCAGACAGGGTGAGCACTGAAGCTTTCTTT. It specifies CSVADRVSTEAFF. V gene TRBV29-1 combines with J gene TRBJ1-1; 7 nucleotides align to TRBD1. With 6 bases clipped from V and 4 bases from J, the junction kept 8 bases outside the gene matches. The CDR3 spans 13 residues. Germline lookup yields CDR1 SQVTM and CDR2 ANQGSEA.

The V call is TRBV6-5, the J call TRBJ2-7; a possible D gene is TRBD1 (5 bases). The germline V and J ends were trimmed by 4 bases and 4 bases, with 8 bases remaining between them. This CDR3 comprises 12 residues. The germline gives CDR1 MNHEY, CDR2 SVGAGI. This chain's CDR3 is CASSSDRYEQYF. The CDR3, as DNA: TGTGCCAGCAGTTCCGACAGATACGAGCAGTACTTC.

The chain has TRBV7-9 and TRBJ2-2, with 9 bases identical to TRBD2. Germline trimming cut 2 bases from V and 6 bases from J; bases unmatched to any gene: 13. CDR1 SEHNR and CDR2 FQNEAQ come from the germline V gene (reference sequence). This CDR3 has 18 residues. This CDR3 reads CASSLYTHRTSVSGELFF. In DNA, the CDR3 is TGTGCCAGCAGCTTATACACCCACAGGACTAGCGTTTCCGGGGAGCTGTTTTTT.

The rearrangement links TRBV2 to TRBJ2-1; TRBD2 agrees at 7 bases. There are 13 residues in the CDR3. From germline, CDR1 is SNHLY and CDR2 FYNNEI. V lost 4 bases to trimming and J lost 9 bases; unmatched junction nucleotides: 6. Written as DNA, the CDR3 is TGTGCCAGCAGTGGGGAGATAGCGGGTGAGCAGTTCTTC. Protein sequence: CASSGEIAGEQFF.

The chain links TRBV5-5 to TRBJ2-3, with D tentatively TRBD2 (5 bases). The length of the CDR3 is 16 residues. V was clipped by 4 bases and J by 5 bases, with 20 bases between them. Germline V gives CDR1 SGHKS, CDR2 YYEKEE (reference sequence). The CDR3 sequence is CASSPGAAGSVDTQYF. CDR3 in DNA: TGTGCCAGCAGCCCCGGAGCGGCGGGTTCCGTAGATACGCAGTATTTT.

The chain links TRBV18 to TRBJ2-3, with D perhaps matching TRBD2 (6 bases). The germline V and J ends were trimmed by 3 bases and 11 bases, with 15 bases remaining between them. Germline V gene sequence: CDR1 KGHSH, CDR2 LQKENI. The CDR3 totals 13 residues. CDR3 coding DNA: TGTGCCAGCTCACCGCGCGAGCAGGAGGGGCAGTATTTT. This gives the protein CASSPREQEGQYF.

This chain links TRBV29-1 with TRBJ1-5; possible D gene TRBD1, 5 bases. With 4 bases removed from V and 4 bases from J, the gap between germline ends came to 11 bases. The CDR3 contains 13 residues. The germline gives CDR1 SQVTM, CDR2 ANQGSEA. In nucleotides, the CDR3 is TGCAGCGTTGCCCCAGGGACTAATCAGCCCCAGCATTTT. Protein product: CSVAPGTNQPQHF.

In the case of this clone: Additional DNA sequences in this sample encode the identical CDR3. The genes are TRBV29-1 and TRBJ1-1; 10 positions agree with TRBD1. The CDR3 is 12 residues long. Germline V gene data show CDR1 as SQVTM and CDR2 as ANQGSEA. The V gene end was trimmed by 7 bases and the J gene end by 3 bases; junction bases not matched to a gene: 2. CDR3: CSAGQGDTEAFF. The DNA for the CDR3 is TGCAGCGCCGGACAGGGGGACACTGAAGCTTTCTTT.

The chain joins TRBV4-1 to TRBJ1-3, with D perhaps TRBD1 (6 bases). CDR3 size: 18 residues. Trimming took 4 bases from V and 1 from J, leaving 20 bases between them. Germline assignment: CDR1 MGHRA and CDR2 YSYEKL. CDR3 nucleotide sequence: TGCGCCAGCAGCCTTCTCGCCGGCGGGACAATATCTGGAAACACCATATATTTT. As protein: CASSLLAGGTISGNTIYF.

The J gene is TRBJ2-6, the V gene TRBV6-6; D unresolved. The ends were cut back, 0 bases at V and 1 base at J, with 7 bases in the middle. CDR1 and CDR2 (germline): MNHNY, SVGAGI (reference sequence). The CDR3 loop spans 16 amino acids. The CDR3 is CASSYSSGSGANVLTF. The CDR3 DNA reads TGTGCCAGCAGTTACTCATCCGGGTCTGGGGCCAACGTCCTGACTTTC.

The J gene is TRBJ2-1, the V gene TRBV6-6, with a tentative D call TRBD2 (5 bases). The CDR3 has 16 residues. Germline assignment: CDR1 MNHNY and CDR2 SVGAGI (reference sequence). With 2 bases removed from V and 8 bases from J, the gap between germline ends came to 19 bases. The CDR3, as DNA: TGTGCCAGCAGTTACCCAGTCGGGCGGGCCGGCCATGAGCAGTTCTTC. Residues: CASSYPVGRAGHEQFF.

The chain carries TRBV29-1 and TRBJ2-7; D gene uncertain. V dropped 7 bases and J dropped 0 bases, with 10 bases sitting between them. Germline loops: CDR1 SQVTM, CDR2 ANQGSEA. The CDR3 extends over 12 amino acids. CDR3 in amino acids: CSGSSFSYEQYF. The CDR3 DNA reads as TGCAGCGGAAGTTCCTTCTCCTACGAGCAGTACTTC.

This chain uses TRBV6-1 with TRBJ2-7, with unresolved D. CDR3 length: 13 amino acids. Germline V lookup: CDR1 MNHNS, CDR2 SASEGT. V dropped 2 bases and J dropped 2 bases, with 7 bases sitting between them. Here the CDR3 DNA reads TGTGCCAGCAGTGAATCCGCAACCTACGAGCAGTACTTC. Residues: CASSESATYEQYF.

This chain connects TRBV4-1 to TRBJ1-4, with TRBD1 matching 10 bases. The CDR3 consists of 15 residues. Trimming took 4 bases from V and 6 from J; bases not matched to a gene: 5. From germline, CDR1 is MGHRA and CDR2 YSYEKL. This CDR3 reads CASSRTGTGDEKLFF. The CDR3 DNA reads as TGCGCCAGCAGCCGTACCGGGACAGGGGATGAAAAACTGTTTTTT.

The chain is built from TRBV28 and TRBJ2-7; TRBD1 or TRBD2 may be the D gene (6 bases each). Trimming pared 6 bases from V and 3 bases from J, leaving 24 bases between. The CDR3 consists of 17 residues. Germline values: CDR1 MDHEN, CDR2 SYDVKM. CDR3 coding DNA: TGTGCCAGCAGCCCTGCGAGGGGGGCGGTGGAATTCTACGAGCAGTACTTC. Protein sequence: CASSPARGAVEFYEQYF.

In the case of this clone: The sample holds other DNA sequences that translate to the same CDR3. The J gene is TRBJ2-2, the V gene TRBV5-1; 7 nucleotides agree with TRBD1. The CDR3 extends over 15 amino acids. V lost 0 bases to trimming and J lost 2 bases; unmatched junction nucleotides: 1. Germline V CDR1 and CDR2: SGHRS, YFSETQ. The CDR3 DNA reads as TGCGCCAGCAGCTTGGCAGGGGGAAACACCGGGGAGCTGTTTTTT. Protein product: CASSLAGGNTGELFF.

The CDR3 spells CASSPGTHYSADTQYF. The CDR3 DNA follows: TGTGCCAGCAGCCCCGGGACTCACTATAGCGCAGATACGCAGTATTTT. This chain joins TRBV28 and TRBJ2-3; D is possibly TRBD2 (6 bases). The CDR3 length is 16 residues. Trimming left V 6 bases short and J 4 bases short, with 20 bases between. Germline CDR1 MDHEN, CDR2 SYDVKM.

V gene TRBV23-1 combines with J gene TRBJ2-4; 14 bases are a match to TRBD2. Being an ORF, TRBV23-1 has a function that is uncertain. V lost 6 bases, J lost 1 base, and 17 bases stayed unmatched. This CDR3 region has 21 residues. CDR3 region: CASSRTSGRYSVRSAKNIQYF. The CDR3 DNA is TGCGCCAGCAGCCGGACTAGCGGGAGGTATTCGGTCCGGTCTGCCAAAAACATTCAGTACTTC.

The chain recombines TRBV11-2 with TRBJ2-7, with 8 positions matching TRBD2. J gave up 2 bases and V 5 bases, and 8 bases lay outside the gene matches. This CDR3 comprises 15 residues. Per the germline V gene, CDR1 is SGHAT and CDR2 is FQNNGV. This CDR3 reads CASSPMAGLAYEQYF. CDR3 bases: TGTGCCAGCAGCCCCATGGCGGGACTAGCCTACGAGCAGTACTTC.

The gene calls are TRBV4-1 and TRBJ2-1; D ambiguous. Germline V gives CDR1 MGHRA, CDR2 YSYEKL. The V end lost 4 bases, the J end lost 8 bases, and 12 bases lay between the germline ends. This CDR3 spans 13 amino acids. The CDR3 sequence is CASSLGWLDEQFF. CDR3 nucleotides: TGCGCCAGCAGCCTGGGCTGGCTGGATGAGCAGTTCTTC.

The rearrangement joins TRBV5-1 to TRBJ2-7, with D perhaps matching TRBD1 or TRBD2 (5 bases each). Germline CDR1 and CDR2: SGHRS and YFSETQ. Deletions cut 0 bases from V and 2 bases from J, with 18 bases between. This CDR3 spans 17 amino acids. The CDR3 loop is CASSLGSWTGAAYEQYF. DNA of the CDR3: TGCGCCAGCAGCTTGGGTTCTTGGACCGGGGCGGCCTACGAGCAGTACTTC.